The source of this TCR beta chain is a study of T-cell reconstitution after alpha-beta-depleted transplantation in children. Molecular barcoding with unique molecular identifiers was used for the TCRbeta library. TCRdb re-called the PCR reads through MiXCR, storing one row per CDR3 protein. The sample carries over 150,000 distinct CDR3 sequences, approximately 6.8% recorded once. There are 13 residues in the CDR3. Trimming took off 4 bases at V and 3 bases at J, with 12 bases between the two ends. CDR1 and CDR2 from the germline V gene are SQVTM and ANQGSEA. At least ten counts were recorded for this clonotype. Its target is unknown. Findings and limits, study-wide: Reportedly, roughly two months post-transplant, alpha-beta T cells arose from several hundred expanded graft clones. T-cell counts and diversity at one year following transplant were attributed mainly to newly produced T cells. Where some patients showed high TCRbeta diversity at day 60, it came from recipient T cells and thymic progenitors that had survived.

This receptor was taken from a girl in the first two years of life with combined immunodeficiency, due to receive a stem cell transplant. The chain joins TRBV29-1 to TRBJ1-1, with D possibly matching TRBD1 (5 bases). Here the sequenced sample was PBMCs, taken before TCRalphabeta/CD19-depleted stem cell transplant. CDR3 protein: CSVATGVYTEAFF. CDR3 nucleotides: TGCAGCGTTGCAACAGGTGTTTACACTGAAGCTTTCTTT.